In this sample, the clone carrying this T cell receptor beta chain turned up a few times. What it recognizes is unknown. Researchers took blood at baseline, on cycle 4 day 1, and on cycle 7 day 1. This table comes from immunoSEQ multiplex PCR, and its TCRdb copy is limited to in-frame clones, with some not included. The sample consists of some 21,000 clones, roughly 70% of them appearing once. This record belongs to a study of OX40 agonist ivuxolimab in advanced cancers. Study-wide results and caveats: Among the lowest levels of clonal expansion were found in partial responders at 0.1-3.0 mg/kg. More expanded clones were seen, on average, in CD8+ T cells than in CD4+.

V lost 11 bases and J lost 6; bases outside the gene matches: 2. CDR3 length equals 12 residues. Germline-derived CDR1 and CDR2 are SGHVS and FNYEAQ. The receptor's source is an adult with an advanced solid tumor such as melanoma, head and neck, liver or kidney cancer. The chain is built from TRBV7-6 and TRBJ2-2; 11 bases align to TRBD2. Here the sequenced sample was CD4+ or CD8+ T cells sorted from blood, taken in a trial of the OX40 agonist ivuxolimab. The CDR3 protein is CAGTSGPGELFF. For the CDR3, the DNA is TGTGCCGGGACTAGCGGCCCCGGGGAGCTGTTTTTT.